This T cell receptor beta chain emerged from a study of blood T cell repertoires in COVID-19. Looking at the study overall: The United States, Italy and Spain provided the acute and convalescent COVID-19 samples. PBMCs, B-cell-depleted T cells, or T cells provided the cDNA or gDNA that made up the material.

Authors' processing steps: Estimation of nucleated cell counts relied on the amplification of reference gene primers. Data came from immunoSEQ multiplex PCR; TCRdb stores just in-frame clones and leaves some out. The V and J calls and clone size come from that table; D and trimming were worked out from the DNA. In the table there are about 76,000 clones, about 86% of which are singletons. CDR3 length equals 16 residues. Trimming took 1 base from V and 4 from J; bases not matched to a gene: 1. Germline V lookup: CDR1 LGHDT, CDR2 YNNKEL (reference sequence). The sequence came from a human donor in a cohort sampled during active COVID-19. The specimen was peripheral blood. The genes are TRBV3-1 (or the pseudogene TRBV3-2) and TRBJ1-6; 10 nucleotides line up with TRBD1. The CDR3 region is CASSQVGQGYNSPLHF. The CDR3 nucleotides are TGTGCCAGCAGCCAAGTGGGACAGGGGTATAATTCACCCCTCCACTTT.